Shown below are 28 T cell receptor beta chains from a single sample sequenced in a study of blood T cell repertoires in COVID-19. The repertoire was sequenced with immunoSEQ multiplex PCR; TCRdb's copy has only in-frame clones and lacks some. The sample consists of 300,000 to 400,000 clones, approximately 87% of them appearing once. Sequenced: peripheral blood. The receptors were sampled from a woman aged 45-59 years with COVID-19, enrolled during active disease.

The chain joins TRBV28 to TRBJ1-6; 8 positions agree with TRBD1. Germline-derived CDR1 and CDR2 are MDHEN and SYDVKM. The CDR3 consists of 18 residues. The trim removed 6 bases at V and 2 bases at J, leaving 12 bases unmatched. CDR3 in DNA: TGTGCCAGCAGGCACCGGACAGGGAAGGTGCCCTATAATTCACCCCTCCACTTT. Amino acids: CASRHRTGKVPYNSPLHF.

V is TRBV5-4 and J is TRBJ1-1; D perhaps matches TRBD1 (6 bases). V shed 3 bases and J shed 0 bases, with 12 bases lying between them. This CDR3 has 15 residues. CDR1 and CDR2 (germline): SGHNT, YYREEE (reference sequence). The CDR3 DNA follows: TGTGCCAGCAGCTGGAAACAGGGATTGAACACTGAAGCTTTCTTT. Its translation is CASSWKQGLNTEAFF.

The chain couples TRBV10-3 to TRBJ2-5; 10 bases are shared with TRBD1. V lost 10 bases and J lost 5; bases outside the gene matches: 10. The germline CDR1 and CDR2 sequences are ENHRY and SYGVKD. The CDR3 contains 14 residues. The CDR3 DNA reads TGTGCCACCGGACAGGGGGAAATTTTGGAGACCCAGTACTTC. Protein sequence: CATGQGEILETQYF.

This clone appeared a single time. The CDR3 is CSASLTGKPGGTEAFF. The CDR3 DNA sequence: TGCAGTGCTAGTCTAACGGGGAAACCCGGGGGCACTGAAGCTTTCTTT. This chain links TRBV20-1 with TRBJ1-1; tentatively, D is TRBD1 (5 bases). Germline CDR1 reads DFQATT; CDR2 reads SNEGSKA (reference sequence). The CDR3 has 16 amino acids. The V end was cut by 3 bases, the J end by 4 bases, with 21 bases between.

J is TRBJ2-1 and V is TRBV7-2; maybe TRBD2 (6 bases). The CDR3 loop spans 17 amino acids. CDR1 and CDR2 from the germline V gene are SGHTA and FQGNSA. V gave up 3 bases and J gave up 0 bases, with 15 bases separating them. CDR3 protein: CASSFRGGRNSYNEQFF. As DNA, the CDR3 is TGTGCCAGCAGCTTCCGTGGTGGGAGGAACTCCTACAATGAGCAGTTCTTC.

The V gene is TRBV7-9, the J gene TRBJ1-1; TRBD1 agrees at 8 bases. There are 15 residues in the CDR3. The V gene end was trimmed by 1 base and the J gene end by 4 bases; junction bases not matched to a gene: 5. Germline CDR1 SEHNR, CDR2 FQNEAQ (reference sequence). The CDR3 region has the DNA TGTGCCAGCAGCTTAGTCGGACAGGGACTCACTGAAGCTTTCTTT. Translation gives CASSLVGQGLTEAFF.

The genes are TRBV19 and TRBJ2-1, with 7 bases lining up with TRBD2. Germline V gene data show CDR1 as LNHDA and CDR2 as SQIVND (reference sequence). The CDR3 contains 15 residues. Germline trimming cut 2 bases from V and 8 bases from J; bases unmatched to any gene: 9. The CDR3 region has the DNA TGTGCCAGTAGTATATCCGGGAGGTTATTCGATGAGCAGTTCTTC. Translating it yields CASSISGRLFDEQFF.

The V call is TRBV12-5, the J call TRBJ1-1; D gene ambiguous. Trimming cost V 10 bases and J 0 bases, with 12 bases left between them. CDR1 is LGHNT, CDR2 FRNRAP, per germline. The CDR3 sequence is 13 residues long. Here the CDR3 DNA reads TGTGCTACTGGGAACGGTGTGAACACTGAAGCTTTCTTT. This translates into CATGNGVNTEAFF.

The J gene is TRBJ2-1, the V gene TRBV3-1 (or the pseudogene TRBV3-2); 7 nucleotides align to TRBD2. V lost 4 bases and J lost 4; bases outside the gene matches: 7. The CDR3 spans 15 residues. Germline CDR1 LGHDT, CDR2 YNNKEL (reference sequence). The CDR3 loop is CASSPAGREYNEQFF. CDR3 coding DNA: TGTGCCAGCAGCCCGGCGGGGAGGGAATACAATGAGCAGTTCTTC.

In nucleotides, the CDR3 is TGTGCCAGCAGCTTTATGGTCTTTCTGCAGGGGGGCAATGAGCAGTTCTTC. It yields the protein CASSFMVFLQGGNEQFF. This chain links TRBV11-3 with TRBJ2-1, with a weak D call TRBD1 (7 bases). V was pared by 3 bases and J by 6 bases, with 21 bases between. Germline loops: CDR1 SGHNT, CDR2 YENEEA. The CDR3 loop spans 17 amino acids.

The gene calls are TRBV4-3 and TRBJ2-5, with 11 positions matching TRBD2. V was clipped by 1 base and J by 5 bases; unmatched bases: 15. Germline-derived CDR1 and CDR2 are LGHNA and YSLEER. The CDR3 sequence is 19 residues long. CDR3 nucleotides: TGCGCCAGCAGCCAAGCAGGGACTAGCGGACTTAGGGGTACGGAGACCCAGTACTTC. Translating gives CASSQAGTSGLRGTETQYF.

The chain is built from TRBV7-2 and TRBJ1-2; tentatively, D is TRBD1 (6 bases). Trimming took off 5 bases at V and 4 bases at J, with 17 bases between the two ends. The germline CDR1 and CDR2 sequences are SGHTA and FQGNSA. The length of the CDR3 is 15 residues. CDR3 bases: TGTGCCAGCAGCGGTGGCGGGGGGCATGTCTATGGCTACACCTTC. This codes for CASSGGGGHVYGYTF.

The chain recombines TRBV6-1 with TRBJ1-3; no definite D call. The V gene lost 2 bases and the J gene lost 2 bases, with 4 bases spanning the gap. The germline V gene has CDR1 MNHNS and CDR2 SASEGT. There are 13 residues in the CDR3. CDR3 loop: CASSESAGNTIYF. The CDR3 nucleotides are TGTGCCAGCAGTGAATCAGCTGGAAACACCATATATTTT.

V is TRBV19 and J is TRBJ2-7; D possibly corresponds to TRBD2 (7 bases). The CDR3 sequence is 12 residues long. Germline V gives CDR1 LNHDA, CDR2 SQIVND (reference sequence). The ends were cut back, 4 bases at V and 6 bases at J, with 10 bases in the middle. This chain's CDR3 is CASSREGGEQYF. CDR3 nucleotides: TGTGCCAGTAGTAGGGAGGGGGGCGAGCAGTACTTC. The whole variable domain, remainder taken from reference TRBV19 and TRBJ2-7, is DGGITQSPKYLFRKEGQNVTLSCEQNLNHDAMYWYRQDPGQGLRLIYYSQIVNDFQKGDIAEGYSVSREKKESFPLTVTSAQKNPTAFYLCASSREGGEQYFGPGTRLTVT.

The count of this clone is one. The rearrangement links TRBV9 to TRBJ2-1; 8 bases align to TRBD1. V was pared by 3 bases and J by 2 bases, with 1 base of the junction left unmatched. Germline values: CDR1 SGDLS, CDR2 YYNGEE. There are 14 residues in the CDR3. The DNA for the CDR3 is TGTGCCAGCAGCGGGGACAGGACCTACAATGAGCAGTTCTTC. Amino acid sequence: CASSGDRTYNEQFF.

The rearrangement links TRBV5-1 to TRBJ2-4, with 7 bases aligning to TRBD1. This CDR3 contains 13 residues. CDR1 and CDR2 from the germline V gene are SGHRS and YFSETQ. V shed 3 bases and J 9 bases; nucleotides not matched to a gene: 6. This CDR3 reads CASSSVGGTIQYF. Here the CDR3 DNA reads TGCGCCAGCAGCTCCGTAGGGGGCACCATTCAGTACTTC.

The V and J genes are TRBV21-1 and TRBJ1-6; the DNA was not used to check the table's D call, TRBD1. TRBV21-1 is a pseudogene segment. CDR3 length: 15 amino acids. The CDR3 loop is CAILPGQGANSPLHF. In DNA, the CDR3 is TGTGCCATCCTACCCGGACAGGGGGCAAATTCACCCCTCCACTTT.

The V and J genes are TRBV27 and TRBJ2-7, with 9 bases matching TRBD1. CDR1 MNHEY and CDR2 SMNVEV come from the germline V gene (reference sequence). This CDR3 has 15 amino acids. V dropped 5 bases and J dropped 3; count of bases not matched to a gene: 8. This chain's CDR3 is CASSKTGGEDYEQYF. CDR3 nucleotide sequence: TGTGCCAGCAGTAAAACAGGGGGCGAAGACTACGAGCAGTACTTC.

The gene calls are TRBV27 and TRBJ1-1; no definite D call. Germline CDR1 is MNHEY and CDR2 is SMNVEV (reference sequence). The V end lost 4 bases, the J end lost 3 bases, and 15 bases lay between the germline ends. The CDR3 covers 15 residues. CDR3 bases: TGTGCCAGCAGTTCCCTTGGTGGAGGGCACACTGAAGCTTTCTTT. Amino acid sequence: CASSSLGGGHTEAFF.

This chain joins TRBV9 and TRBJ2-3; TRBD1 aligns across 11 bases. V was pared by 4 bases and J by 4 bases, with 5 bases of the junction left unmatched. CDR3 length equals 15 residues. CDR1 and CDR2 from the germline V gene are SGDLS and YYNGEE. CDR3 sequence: CASSTRTGGADTQYF. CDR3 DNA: TGTGCCAGCAGCACACGGACAGGGGGCGCAGATACGCAGTATTTT.

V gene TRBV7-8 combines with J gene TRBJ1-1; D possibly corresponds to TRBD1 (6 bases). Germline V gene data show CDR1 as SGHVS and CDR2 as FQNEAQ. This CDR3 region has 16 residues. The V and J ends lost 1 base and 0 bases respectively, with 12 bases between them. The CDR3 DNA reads TGTGCCAGCAGCTTAGTTGAGAGACAGGTGAACACTGAAGCTTTCTTT. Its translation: CASSLVERQVNTEAFF.

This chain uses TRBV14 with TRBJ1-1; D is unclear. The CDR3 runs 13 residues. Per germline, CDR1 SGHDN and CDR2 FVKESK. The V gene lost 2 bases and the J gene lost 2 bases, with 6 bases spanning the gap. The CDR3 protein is CASSQSFNTEAFF. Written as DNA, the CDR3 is TGTGCCAGCAGCCAATCCTTTAACACTGAAGCTTTCTTT. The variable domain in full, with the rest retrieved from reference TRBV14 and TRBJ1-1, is EAGVTQFPSHSVIEKGQTVTLRCDPISGHDNLYWYRRVMGKEIKFLLHFVKESKQDESGMPNNRFLAERTGGTYSTLKVQPAELEDSGVYFCASSQSFNTEAFFGQGTRLTVV.

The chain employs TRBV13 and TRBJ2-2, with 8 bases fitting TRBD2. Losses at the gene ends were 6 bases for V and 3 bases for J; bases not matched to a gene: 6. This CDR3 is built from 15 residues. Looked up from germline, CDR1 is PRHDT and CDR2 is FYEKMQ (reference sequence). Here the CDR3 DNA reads TGTGCCAGCAGTAATAGCGGGATGGACACCGGGGAGCTGTTTTTT. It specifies CASSNSGMDTGELFF.

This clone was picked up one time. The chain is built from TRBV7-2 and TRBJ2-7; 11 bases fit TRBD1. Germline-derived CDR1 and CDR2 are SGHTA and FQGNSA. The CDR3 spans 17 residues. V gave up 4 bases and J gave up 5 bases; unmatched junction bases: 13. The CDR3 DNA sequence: TGTGCCAGCAGCTCTCCGAACGAGGACAGGGGGCTCCACGAGCAGTACTTC. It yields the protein CASSSPNEDRGLHEQYF.

This CDR3 reads CASREPGGNTEAFF. The CDR3 nucleotides read TGTGCCAGCAGGGAGCCGGGGGGGAACACTGAAGCTTTCTTT. The V and J genes are TRBV27 and TRBJ1-1; weak D call: TRBD1 (5 bases). In germline, CDR1 is MNHEY, CDR2 SMNVEV (reference sequence). V was pared by 6 bases and J by 1 base, with 12 bases between. This CDR3 has 14 amino acids.

The CDR3 loop reads CAWNPPPASGSNEQYF. The CDR3 nucleotides are TGTGCCTGGAATCCCCCGCCGGCTAGCGGGAGTAACGAGCAGTACTTC. J is TRBJ2-7 and V is TRBV30; 10 nucleotides line up with TRBD2. Germline V gene lookup returns CDR1 GTSNPN and CDR2 SVGIG (reference sequence). There are 16 residues in the CDR3. The junction had 14 bases not matched to a gene; V was cut back by 4 bases and J by 5 bases. The full variable domain, rest sourced from reference TRBV30 and TRBJ2-7, is SQTIHQWPATLVQPVGSPLSLECTVEGTSNPNLYWYRQAAGRGLQLLFYSVGIGQISSEVPQNLSASRPQDRQFILSSKKLLLSDSGFYLCAWNPPPASGSNEQYFGPGTRLTVT.

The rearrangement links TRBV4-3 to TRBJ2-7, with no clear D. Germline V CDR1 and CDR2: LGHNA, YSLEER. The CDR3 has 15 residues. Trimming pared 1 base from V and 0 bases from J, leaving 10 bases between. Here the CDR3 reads CASSQVVGASYEQYF. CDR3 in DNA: TGCGCCAGCAGCCAAGTTGTGGGCGCCTCCTACGAGCAGTACTTC.

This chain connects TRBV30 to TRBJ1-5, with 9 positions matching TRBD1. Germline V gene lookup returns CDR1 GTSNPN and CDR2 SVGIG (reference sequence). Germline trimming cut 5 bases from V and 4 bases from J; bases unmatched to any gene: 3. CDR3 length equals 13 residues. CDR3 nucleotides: TGTGCCTGGGACGGACAGGGGAATCAGCCCCAGCATTTT. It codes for CAWDGQGNQPQHF.